This note documents a single T cell receptor beta chain sequence. Its antigen is not identified. Since a much larger clone is just one base distant, this may be a read error. This sample is part of a study of blood T cells in healthy people across ages. Across the study: Every two T cells gave about one barcoded beta molecule via template switching.

Through a sample-barcoded 5' primer and a J-beta primer mix, a second PCR was run for roughly 6 to 12 cycles. Via MiXCR, TCRdb re-called the 5' RACE reads, giving one row per CDR3 protein. This table holds approximately 810,000 distinct CDR3 sequences, around 30% found once. The length of the CDR3 is 12 residues. Germline CDR1 and CDR2: SGHAT and FQNNGV. Trimming removed 4 bases at V and 5 bases at J, with 6 bases between. Study-level points and caveats: In the absence of known donor CMV status, changes in expanded clonotypes were possibly confounded. Across samples, TCR beta diversity tracked strongly with naive T cell percentage. It was the long-lived donors that had more naive CD4+ cells and higher diversity than aged donors.

Sample: blood. This clonotype was obtained from a woman of 80 years or more in good health. The chain has TRBV11-2 and TRBJ2-4, with D hard to call. Here the CDR3 DNA reads TGTGCCAGCAGCTCCCCCCAAAACATTCAGTACTTC. It yields the protein CASSSPQNIQYF.